This T cell receptor beta chain was observed in a study of T cell repertoires in cytomegalovirus infection. Across the whole study: From public TCR beta signatures came an indication of both CMV infection and matching HLA type.

The table lists this clonotype with many counts. Its antigen is as yet unknown. General observations from the study: Identification of carriers of CMV plus the relevant HLA was achieved through cumulative public TCR beta family frequency.

Trimming removed 3 bases from V and 4 bases from J; junction bases left unmatched: 14. Germline V CDR1 and CDR2: MNHNS, SASEGT. The CDR3 spans 18 residues. TCRdb reprocessed the reads with MiXCR, giving one entry per CDR3 protein. The sample carries roughly 860,000 distinct CDR3 sequences, 30% to 35% recorded once. This clonotype was sampled from a human donor in good health (CMV status not recorded). Some clones in this sample may be carry-over from other donors' samples. This specimen consisted of cultured CD8+ T cells from PBMCs, obtained from culture after CMV antigen stimulation. The V gene is TRBV6-1, the J gene TRBJ2-7; 11 nucleotides agree with TRBD2. The DNA for the CDR3 is TGTGCCAGCAGTGAGTTAGGGGATAGCGGGGGGGCCTGGTACGAGCAGTACTTC. Its protein is CASSELGDSGGAWYEQYF.